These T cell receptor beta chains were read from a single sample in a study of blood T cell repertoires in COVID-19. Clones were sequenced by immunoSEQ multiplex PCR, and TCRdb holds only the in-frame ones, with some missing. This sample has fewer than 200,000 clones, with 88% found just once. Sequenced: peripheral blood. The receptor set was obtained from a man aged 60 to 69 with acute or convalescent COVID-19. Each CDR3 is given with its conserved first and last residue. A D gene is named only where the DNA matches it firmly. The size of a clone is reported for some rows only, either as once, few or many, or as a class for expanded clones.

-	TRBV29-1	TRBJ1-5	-	CSARTGSGNQPQHF	TGCAGCGCTCGAACAGGGTCCGGCAATCAGCCCCAGCATTTT
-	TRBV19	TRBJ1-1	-	CASSTGLLNAEAFF	TGTGCCAGTAGTACCGGACTCCTGAACGCTGAAGCTTTCTTT
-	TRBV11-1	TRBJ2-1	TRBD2	CASSLGSGGDNEQFF	TGTGCCAGCAGCTTAGGTAGCGGGGGTGACAATGAGCAGTTCTTC
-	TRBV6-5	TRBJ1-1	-	CASSYRGNTEAFF	TGTGCCAGCAGTTACAGGGGGAACACTGAAGCTTTCTTT
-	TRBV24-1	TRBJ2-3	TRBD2	CATSDRGGLYTQYF	TGTGCCACCAGTGACCGGGGGGGCCTATATACGCAGTATTTT
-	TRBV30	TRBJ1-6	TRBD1	CAWIPTGQAANSPLHF	TGTGCCTGGATTCCTACGGGACAGGCTGCCAATTCACCCCTCCACTTT
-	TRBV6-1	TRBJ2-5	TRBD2	CASSEQGLAGRETQYF	TGTGCCAGCAGTGAACAGGGACTAGCGGGGAGGGAGACCCAGTACTTC
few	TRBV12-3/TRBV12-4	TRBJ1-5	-	CASSFGGEQPQHF	TGTGCCAGCAGTTTTGGGGGGGAACAGCCCCAGCATTTT
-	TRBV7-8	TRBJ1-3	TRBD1	CASSLGGTGKSGNTIYF	TGTGCCAGCAGCTTAGGGGGGACAGGGAAATCTGGAAACACCATATATTTT
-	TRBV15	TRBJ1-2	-	CATSRDKRVQELPYGYTF	TGTGCCACCAGCAGAGATAAAAGAGTACAGGAGCTTCCCTATGGCTACACCTTC
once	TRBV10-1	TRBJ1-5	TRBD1	CASSEPFLLGQPSNQPQHF	TGCGCCAGCAGTGAGCCCTTCTTATTGGGACAGCCTAGCAATCAGCCCCAGCATTTT
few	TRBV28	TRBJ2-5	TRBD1	CASSLRGPGEETQYF	TGTGCCAGCAGTTTAAGGGGGCCTGGAGAGGAGACCCAGTACTTC
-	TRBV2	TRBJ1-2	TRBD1	CASSRGQGASYGYTF	TGTGCCAGCAGTCGGGGACAGGGGGCCTCCTATGGCTACACCTTC
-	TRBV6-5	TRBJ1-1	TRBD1	CASRRDRPTEAFF	TGTGCCAGCAGGAGGGACAGGCCCACTGAAGCTTTCTTT